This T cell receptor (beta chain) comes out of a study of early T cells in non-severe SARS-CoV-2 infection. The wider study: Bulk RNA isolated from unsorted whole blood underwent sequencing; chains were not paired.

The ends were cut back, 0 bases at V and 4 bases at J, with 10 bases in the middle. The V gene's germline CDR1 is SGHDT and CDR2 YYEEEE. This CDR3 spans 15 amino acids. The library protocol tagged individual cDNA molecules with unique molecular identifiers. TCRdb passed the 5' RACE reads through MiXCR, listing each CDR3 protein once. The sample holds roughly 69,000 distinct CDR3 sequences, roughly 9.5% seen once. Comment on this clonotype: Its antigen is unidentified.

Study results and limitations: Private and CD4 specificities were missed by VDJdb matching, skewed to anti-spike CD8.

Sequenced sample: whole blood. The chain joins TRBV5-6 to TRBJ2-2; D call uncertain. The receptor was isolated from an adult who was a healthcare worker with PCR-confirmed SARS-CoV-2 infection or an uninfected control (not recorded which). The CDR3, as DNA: TGTGCCAGCAGCTTGGCCCCGACCCCCACCGGGGAGCTGTTTTTT. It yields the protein CASSLAPTPTGELFF.